A single sample is the source of the 20 T cell receptor beta chains below, sequenced in a study of blood T cells in healthy people across ages (dated by TCRdb to 2013 to 2016). Receptors were amplified or captured by 5' RACE. The sequencer was an Illumina HiSeq 2500. The second PCR ran for about 6 to 11 cycles and used a J-beta primer mix along with a sample-barcoded 5' primer. TCRdb handled the public reads itself, with Q25 trimming in fastp and clone calling in MiXCR, and kept productive beta chains. Every CDR3 protein is listed once, alongside the most common genes and DNA of its rows. A total of under 1,100,000 distinct CDR3 sequences appear in this sample, approximately 26% of them only once. Around 0.75% of the sample belongs to the ten largest clones. The data were also submitted as part of a second study, on T cells of mothers and their children.

Input material: blood. The receptors originated from a girl aged 2 to 9 in good health.

This clonotype was seen a few times. The chain uses TRBV7-9 and TRBJ1-5; D is unclear. V lost 6 bases, J lost 5 bases, and 20 bases lay in between. Germline CDR1 SEHNR, CDR2 FQNEAQ (reference sequence). The CDR3 extends over 16 amino acids. CDR3: CASSSLGGYVYQPQHF. DNA of the CDR3: TGTGCCAGCAGTTCACTGGGAGGTTACGTCTATCAGCCCCAGCATTTT.

This clonotype was seen a handful of times. This chain uses TRBV6-5 with TRBJ2-3, with a weak D call TRBD1 (6 bases). CDR3 length: 13 amino acids. Germline CDR1 MNHEY, CDR2 SVGAGI. Trimming stripped 6 bases from V and 8 bases from J, with 15 bases between. CDR3 nucleotides: TGTGCCAGCAGAGACCCACAGGGTTTTACGCAGTATTTT. The encoded protein is CASRDPQGFTQYF.

The chain employs TRBV28 and TRBJ2-7; possibly TRBD1 for D (5 bases). The CDR3 consists of 16 residues. Germline CDR1 is MDHEN and CDR2 is SYDVKM. Trimming stripped 1 base from V and 3 bases from J, with 16 bases between. The CDR3 protein is CASSLSRQSFDYEQYF. CDR3 nucleotide sequence: TGTGCCAGCAGTTTATCGAGACAGTCCTTTGACTACGAGCAGTACTTC. Full variable domain (outside the CDR3, taken from reference TRBV28 and TRBJ2-7): DVKVTQSSRYLVKRTGEKVFLECVQDMDHENMFWYRQDPGLGLRLIYFSYDVKMKEKGDIPEGYSVSREKKERFSLILESASTNQTSMYLCASSLSRQSFDYEQYFGPGTRLTVT.

A few counts support this clonotype. The V and J genes are TRBV7-2 and TRBJ2-1; D gene uncertain. Germline V lookup: CDR1 SGHTA, CDR2 FQGNSA. The CDR3 runs to 15 residues. V was cut by 2 bases and J by 4 bases, with 12 bases left in between. CDR3 DNA sequence: TGTGCCAGCAGCTTACGCCGAAGGCAGTACAATGAGCAGTTCTTC. It yields the protein CASSLRRRQYNEQFF.

This clonotype came up a few times. CDR3 region: CAISEGDTGELFF. DNA of the CDR3: TGTGCCATCAGTGAGGGGGACACCGGGGAGCTGTTTTTT. V is TRBV10-3 and J is TRBJ2-2; D is undetermined. The ends were cut back, 2 bases at V and 3 bases at J, with 4 bases in the middle. The V gene's germline CDR1 is ENHRY and CDR2 SYGVKD. The CDR3 extends over 13 amino acids.

The rearrangement joins TRBV7-9 to TRBJ1-1; 7 nucleotides align to TRBD1. The CDR3 is 12 residues long. The germline gives CDR1 SEHNR, CDR2 FQNEAQ (reference sequence). V shed 11 bases and J 5 bases; nucleotides not matched to a gene: 8. The CDR3, as DNA: TGTGCCGGTTACAGGGGAGAAACTGAAGCTTTCTTT. Translating gives CAGYRGETEAFF.

This clonotype was found a few times. This chain connects TRBV7-9 to TRBJ2-5; no clear D. The end of the DNA is better explained by TRBJ2-1, so the J call may be wrong. Germline V gene sequence: CDR1 SEHNR, CDR2 FQNEAQ (reference sequence). The CDR3 contains 12 residues. The CDR3 loop reads CATRVARPEQFF. DNA of the CDR3: TGTGCCACCCGGGTTGCTAGACCAGAGCAGTTCTTC.

The chain combines TRBV7-2 with TRBJ2-5; 13 bases align to TRBD2. J gave up 3 bases and V 4 bases, and 8 bases lay outside the gene matches. This CDR3 contains 17 residues. Per germline, CDR1 SGHTA and CDR2 FQGNSA. For the CDR3, the DNA is TGTGCCAGCAGCTCCCTCGGACTAGCGGGGGCCAAAGAGACCCAGTACTTC. This encodes CASSSLGLAGAKETQYF.

This clonotype was recorded a few times. This chain uses TRBV3-1 with TRBJ2-1; weak D call: TRBD1 (5 bases). The CDR3 runs 15 residues. Germline assignment: CDR1 LGHDT and CDR2 YNNKEL (reference sequence). Trimming took off 1 base at V and 5 bases at J, with 12 bases between the two ends. DNA of the CDR3: TGTGCCAGCAGCCAAGTTGGGGCAGGAGACAATGAGCAGTTCTTC. As protein: CASSQVGAGDNEQFF.

There are a few counts of this clonotype. The chain links TRBV5-1 to TRBJ2-5, with D possibly TRBD2 on 6 matching bases. The J call may be wrong; the DNA end is better matched by TRBJ2-7. This CDR3 is built from 12 residues. Germline V CDR1 and CDR2: SGHRS, YFSETQ. CDR3 coding DNA: TGCGCCAGCAGCCAGGACTATGACGAGCAGTACTTC. It encodes CASSQDYDEQYF.

The chain joins TRBV28 to TRBJ2-5; D gene ambiguous. CDR1 is MDHEN and CDR2 is SYDVKM in the germline V gene. This CDR3 comprises 11 residues. The V gene lost 7 bases and the J gene lost 5 bases, with 8 bases spanning the gap. The CDR3 is CASIEGETQYF. CDR3 DNA sequence: TGTGCCAGCATCGAAGGGGAGACCCAGTACTTC. Supplemented by reference TRBV28 and TRBJ2-5, the full variable domain reads DVKVTQSSRYLVKRTGEKVFLECVQDMDHENMFWYRQDPGLGLRLIYFSYDVKMKEKGDIPEGYSVSREKKERFSLILESASTNQTSMYLCASIEGETQYFGPGTRLLVL.

This clonotype occurred a few times. The chain has TRBV10-3 and TRBJ2-5; D might be TRBD2 (6 bases). This CDR3 is built from 13 residues. CDR1 and CDR2 (germline): ENHRY, SYGVKD. V was trimmed by 6 bases and J by 1 base, leaving 9 bases between them. CDR3 sequence: CAIRRDPQETQYF. CDR3 sequence (DNA): TGTGCCATCAGGCGGGACCCCCAAGAGACCCAGTACTTC.

The chain joins TRBV28 to TRBJ2-2, with 7 positions matching TRBD2. Germline V gene data show CDR1 as MDHEN and CDR2 as SYDVKM. Germline trimming cut 10 bases from V and 1 base from J; bases unmatched to any gene: 9. The CDR3 covers 15 residues. Here the CDR3 reads CATLGRAENTGELFF. Written as DNA, the CDR3 is TGTGCCACCCTTGGGAGGGCTGAGAACACCGGGGAGCTGTTTTTT. Full variable domain (outside the CDR3, taken from reference TRBV28 and TRBJ2-2): DVKVTQSSRYLVKRTGEKVFLECVQDMDHENMFWYRQDPGLGLRLIYFSYDVKMKEKGDIPEGYSVSREKKERFSLILESASTNQTSMYLCATLGRAENTGELFFGEGSRLTVL.

This clonotype was found once. The chain couples TRBV15 to TRBJ2-3, with D uncertain. Germline assignment: CDR1 LNHNV and CDR2 YYDKDF (reference sequence). The CDR3 loop spans 15 amino acids. Trimming took 0 bases from V and 5 from J, leaving 12 bases between them. CDR3 sequence reads: CATSREFAVEDTQYF. The CDR3 DNA is TGTGCCACCAGCAGAGAGTTTGCGGTGGAAGATACGCAGTATTTT.

The gene calls are TRBV10-3 and TRBJ2-3; possible D gene TRBD1, 5 bases. V shed 3 bases and J shed 2 bases, with 12 bases lying between them. The CDR3 extends over 15 amino acids. Germline-derived CDR1 and CDR2 are ENHRY and SYGVKD. The CDR3: CAISDIQGNTDTQYF. The CDR3 region has the DNA TGTGCCATCAGTGACATCCAGGGAAACACAGATACGCAGTATTTT.

The chain has TRBV28 and TRBJ2-1; 15 nucleotides line up with TRBD2. Trimming removed 6 bases from V and 3 bases from J; junction bases left unmatched: 9. This CDR3 is 18 amino acids long. The germline V gene encodes CDR1 MDHEN and CDR2 SYDVKM. The CDR3 DNA reads as TGTGCCAGCAGCACCGGACTAGCGGGAGGGCCATACTACAATGAGCAGTTCTTC. Its protein is CASSTGLAGGPYYNEQFF.

The chain links TRBV5-1 to TRBJ1-3; 7 bases map to TRBD1. CDR3 size: 16 residues. Per the germline V gene, CDR1 is SGHRS and CDR2 is YFSETQ. V lost 2 bases and J lost 0; bases outside the gene matches: 5. CDR3 DNA: TGCGCCAGCAGCTTATCGGACAGGCTCTCTGGAAACACCATATATTTT. It translates to CASSLSDRLSGNTIYF.

The CDR3 loop is CSVEVSTIPGGLEETQYF. CDR3 DNA: TGCAGCGTTGAAGTTAGTACGATTCCTGGGGGCCTCGAGGAGACCCAGTACTTC. The gene calls are TRBV29-1 and TRBJ2-5; maybe TRBD1 (6 bases). V lost 1 base and J 5 bases, leaving 26 bases between the germline ends. The CDR3 covers 18 residues. Germline V gene data show CDR1 as SQVTM and CDR2 as ANQGSEA.

The chain combines TRBV6-6 with TRBJ2-5; D is possibly TRBD2 (5 bases). The V gene's germline CDR1 is MNHNY and CDR2 SVGAGI (reference sequence). The CDR3 covers 16 residues. V dropped 2 bases and J dropped 2 bases, with 15 bases sitting between them. CDR3: CASSYGRDEIQETQYF. The CDR3 DNA reads TGTGCCAGCAGTTACGGGAGAGATGAGATACAAGAGACCCAGTACTTC.

The chain uses TRBV2 and TRBJ1-1, with D unclear. Germline loops: CDR1 SNHLY, CDR2 FYNNEI. Trimming left V 3 bases short and J 7 bases short, with 12 bases between. The CDR3 has 13 residues. DNA of the CDR3: TGTGCCAGCAGTGAGCTCGCATACGGTGAAGCTTTCTTT. It encodes CASSELAYGEAFF.